The 18 T cell receptor beta chains below all came from one sample that was sequenced in a study of blood T cell repertoires in COVID-19. The table came from immunoSEQ multiplex PCR; TCRdb's copy has only in-frame clones and leaves some out. The sample yields about 170,000 clones, under 85% seen once. Sequencing was done on a sample of PBMCs or T cells enriched from blood (not recorded which). The receptors derive from a man aged 50 to 59 who had recovered from COVID-19.

This chain connects TRBV2 to TRBJ2-7, with D possibly being TRBD1 (6 bases). V lost 6 bases and J lost 6, with 18 bases in between. The germline V gene has CDR1 SNHLY and CDR2 FYNNEI. There are 14 residues in the CDR3. As DNA, the CDR3 is TGTGCCAGCAGAAAGCAACAGGGCTTCGGCGAGCAGTACTTC. Translation: CASRKQQGFGEQYF. The full variable domain, rest sourced from reference TRBV2 and TRBJ2-7, is EPEVTQTPSHQVTQMGQEVILRCVPISNHLYFYWYRQILGQKVEFLVSFYNNEISEKSEIFDDQFSVERPDGSNFTLKIRSTKLEDSAMYFCASRKQQGFGEQYFGPGTRLTVT.

CDR3 sequence: CASSLVGPGQTYEQYF. CDR3 DNA sequence: TGCGCCAGCAGCTTGGTAGGTCCGGGACAAACCTACGAGCAGTACTTC. J is TRBJ2-7 and V is TRBV5-1; the D gene is possibly TRBD1 (6 bases). Germline V gene lookup returns CDR1 SGHRS and CDR2 YFSETQ. The CDR3 totals 16 residues. Trimming took off 0 bases at V and 2 bases at J, with 15 bases between the two ends.

The chain recombines TRBV14 with TRBJ1-1; D is unresolved. The length of the CDR3 is 13 residues. Germline V gives CDR1 SGHDN, CDR2 FVKESK. With 4 bases removed from V and 6 bases from J, the gap between germline ends came to 12 bases. The CDR3 spells CASSLSFGAEAFF. The CDR3 DNA is TGTGCCAGCAGCCTTTCGTTCGGGGCTGAAGCTTTCTTT.

J is TRBJ2-5 and V is TRBV27; tentative D call: TRBD1 (6 bases). CDR1 MNHEY and CDR2 SMNVEV come from the germline V gene (reference sequence). Trimming removed 5 bases at V and 5 bases at J, with 24 bases between. This CDR3 spans 17 amino acids. The CDR3 bases are TGTGCCAGCAGTACCCAGGGGAAGCCGCCCCTGGGGGAGACCCAGTACTTC. It translates to CASSTQGKPPLGETQYF.

J is TRBJ1-1 and V is TRBV12-3 or TRBV12-4; D is undetermined. Trimming removed 5 bases from V and 7 bases from J, with 14 bases in between. The CDR3 has 13 amino acids. The CDR3 DNA is TGTGCCAGCAGTCCGGGTTATGGCGTTGAAGCTTTCTTT. As protein: CASSPGYGVEAFF.

The chain is built from TRBV30 and TRBJ1-1, with a possible D match to TRBD1 (5 bases). The CDR3 is made up of 17 amino acids. Trimming left V 2 bases short and J 5 bases short, with 24 bases between. The germline gives CDR1 GTSNPN, CDR2 SVGIG (reference sequence). CDR3 sequence reads: CAWSSSDIRMEGTEAFF. CDR3 DNA sequence: TGTGCCTGGAGTTCGTCGGACATCCGGATGGAAGGTACTGAAGCTTTCTTT.

This rearrangement joins TRBV7-2 to TRBJ1-6, with D perhaps matching TRBD1 (6 bases). V lost 1 base, J lost 7 bases, and 8 bases lay in between. There are 14 residues in the CDR3. Germline-derived CDR1 and CDR2 are SGHTA and FQGNSA. DNA for the CDR3: TGTGCCAGCAGCTTAGTTGGGACAAATTCACCCCTCCACTTT. Amino acid sequence: CASSLVGTNSPLHF.

The chain joins TRBV27 to TRBJ1-2; D may be TRBD1 (5 bases). The V gene's germline CDR1 is MNHEY and CDR2 SMNVEV (reference sequence). Trimming left V 6 bases short and J 1 base short, with 12 bases between. CDR3 length: 14 amino acids. DNA for the CDR3: TGTGCCAGCAGCACCCTGGGGGGTAACTATGGCTACACCTTC. Its protein product is CASSTLGGNYGYTF.

This chain joins TRBV11-2 and TRBJ1-1; 11 bases are a match to TRBD1. The CDR3 runs 14 residues. J was trimmed by 4 bases and V by 4 bases; bases with no gene match: 2. Germline V CDR1 and CDR2: SGHAT, FQNNGV. CDR3 residues: CASSSGQGATEAFF. The DNA of the CDR3 is TGTGCCAGCAGCTCCGGACAGGGGGCCACTGAAGCTTTCTTT. Using reference TRBV11-2 and TRBJ1-1 for the parts outside the CDR3, the full variable domain is EAGVAQSPRYKIIEKRQSVAFWCNPISGHATLYWYQQILGQGPKLLIQFQNNGVVDDSQLPKDRFSAERLKGVDSTLKIQPAKLEDSAVYLCASSSGQGATEAFFGQGTRLTVV.

This clone has just a few counts. V is TRBV7-9 and J is TRBJ2-7; possible D gene TRBD1, 6 bases. The length of the CDR3 is 14 residues. Trimming pared 3 bases from V and 4 bases from J, leaving 13 bases between. Germline CDR1 and CDR2: SEHNR and FQNEAQ (reference sequence). CDR3 protein: CASSFDRFGYEQYF. Written as DNA, the CDR3 is TGTGCCAGCAGCTTCGACAGGTTCGGGTACGAGCAGTACTTC.

Concerning this clone itself: This CDR3 is also generated by other DNA sequences in the sample. The V call is TRBV5-6, the J call TRBJ1-1; D is unclear. Deletions cut 3 bases from V and 2 bases from J, with 11 bases between. Germline V gene lookup returns CDR1 SGHDT and CDR2 YYEEEE. The CDR3 length is 14 residues. CDR3 DNA sequence: TGTGCCAGCAGCTCGTTGACTGGAAACACTGAAGCTTTCTTT. Its protein product is CASSSLTGNTEAFF. Full variable domain (remainder filled in from reference TRBV5-6 and TRBJ1-1): DAGVTQSPTHLIKTRGQQVTLRCSPKSGHDTVSWYQQALGQGPQFIFQYYEEEERQRGNFPDRFSGHQFPNYSSELNVNALLLGDSALYLCASSSLTGNTEAFFGQGTRLTVV.

The V gene is TRBV29-1, the J gene TRBJ2-5; weak D call: TRBD2 (5 bases). The CDR3 sequence is 12 residues long. CDR1 and CDR2 (germline): SQVTM, ANQGSEA. Trimming shortened V by 4 bases and J by 1 base, and 7 bases separated the two germline ends. CDR3 region: CSVARAQETQYF. DNA for the CDR3: TGCAGCGTTGCGAGGGCCCAAGAGACCCAGTACTTC.

This clone was seen ten or more times. The DNA for the CDR3 is TGTGCCAGCGGCAGGCTAGCGGGGGAAAATGAGCAGTTCTTC. It specifies CASGRLAGENEQFF. The chain recombines TRBV21-1 with TRBJ2-1; TRBD2 is taken as the D call from the table, unchecked against the DNA. TRBV21-1 is assigned pseudogene status. The CDR3 runs 14 residues.

This sequence joins TRBV5-1 and TRBJ2-1, with TRBD2 matching over 9 bases. In germline, CDR1 is SGHRS, CDR2 YFSETQ. J gave up 6 bases and V 10 bases, and 11 bases lay outside the gene matches. This CDR3 contains 14 residues. The CDR3 sequence is CACRLAGGLNEQFF. The CDR3 nucleotides are TGCGCCTGCCGGCTTGCGGGGGGGCTCAATGAGCAGTTCTTC.

The rearrangement joins TRBV21-1 to TRBJ2-3; TRBD1, as called in the table, went unchecked against the DNA. TRBV21-1 is recorded as a pseudogene. This CDR3 spans 17 amino acids. The CDR3 is CASSKPGGCASTDTQYF. In DNA form, the CDR3 reads TGTGCCAGCAGCAAACCAGGGGGTTGTGCTAGCACAGATACGCAGTATTTT.

The chain links TRBV10-2 to TRBJ1-5; no clear D. This CDR3 region has 14 residues. Germline CDR1 WSHSY, CDR2 SAAADI. The V end was cut by 4 bases, the J end by 4 bases, with 11 bases between. For the CDR3, the DNA is TGCGCCAGCAGTGTCTCACAGATAAATCAGCCCCAGCATTTT. Translating it yields CASSVSQINQPQHF.

The V and J genes are TRBV6-5 and TRBJ2-2; a weak D match, TRBD2 (6 bases). Germline-derived CDR1 and CDR2 are MNHEY and SVGAGI. V dropped 7 bases and J dropped 1 base, with 10 bases sitting between them. This CDR3 is built from 14 residues. The CDR3 sequence is CASTRGVNTGELFF. The CDR3 DNA reads as TGTGCCAGCACCCGCGGGGTGAACACCGGGGAGCTGTTTTTT.

The rearrangement joins TRBV5-1 to TRBJ1-1, with 11 bases lining up with TRBD1. CDR1 and CDR2 from the germline V gene are SGHRS and YFSETQ. The CDR3 totals 16 residues. J was trimmed by 3 bases and V by 4 bases; bases with no gene match: 8. The CDR3 reads CASSEGQGARYTEAFF. As DNA, the CDR3 is TGCGCCAGCAGCGAAGGACAGGGGGCGCGTTACACTGAAGCTTTCTTT.